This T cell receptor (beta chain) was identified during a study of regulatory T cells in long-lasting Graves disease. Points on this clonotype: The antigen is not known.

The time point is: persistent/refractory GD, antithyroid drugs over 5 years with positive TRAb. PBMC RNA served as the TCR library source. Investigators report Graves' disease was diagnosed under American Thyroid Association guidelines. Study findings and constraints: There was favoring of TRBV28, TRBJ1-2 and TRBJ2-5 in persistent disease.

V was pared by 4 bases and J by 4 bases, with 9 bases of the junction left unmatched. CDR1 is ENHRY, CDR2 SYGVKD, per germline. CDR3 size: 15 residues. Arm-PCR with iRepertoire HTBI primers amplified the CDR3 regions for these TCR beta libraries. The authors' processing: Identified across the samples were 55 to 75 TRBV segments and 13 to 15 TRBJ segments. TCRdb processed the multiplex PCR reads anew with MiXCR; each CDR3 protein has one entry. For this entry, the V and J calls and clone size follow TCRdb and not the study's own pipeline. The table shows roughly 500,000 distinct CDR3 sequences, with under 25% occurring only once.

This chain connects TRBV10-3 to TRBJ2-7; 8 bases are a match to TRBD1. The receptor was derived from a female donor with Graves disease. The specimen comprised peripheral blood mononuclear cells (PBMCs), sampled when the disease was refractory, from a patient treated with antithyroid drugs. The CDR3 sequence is CAISGFRGRGYEQYF. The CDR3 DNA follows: TGTGCCATCAGTGGTTTCAGGGGGCGCGGTTACGAGCAGTACTTC.